This passage covers 29 T cell receptor beta chains from one sample sequenced in a study of OX40 agonist ivuxolimab in advanced cancers. The protocol was immunoSEQ multiplex PCR, while the TCRdb copy is restricted to in-frame clones and leaves out a portion. The sample comprises tens of thousands of clones, more than 75% of which are singletons, and around 21% rests with the top ten. The specimen was CD4+ or CD8+ T cells sorted from blood, collected in a trial of the OX40 agonist ivuxolimab. The receptors were gathered from an adult with an advanced solid tumor such as melanoma, head and neck, liver or kidney cancer.

The chain couples TRBV13 to TRBJ2-1; D is possibly TRBD2 (5 bases). The V end lost 6 bases, the J end lost 4 bases, and 19 bases lay between the germline ends. The V gene's germline CDR1 is PRHDT and CDR2 FYEKMQ (reference sequence). The CDR3 runs 16 residues. CDR3 sequence: CASRAGEYRRYNEQFF. The CDR3 DNA sequence: TGTGCCAGCAGAGCCGGGGAGTACCGTCGTTACAATGAGCAGTTCTTC. The whole variable domain, filled in from reference TRBV13 and TRBJ2-1, reads AAGVIQSPRHLIKEKRETATLKCYPIPRHDTVYWYQQGPGQDPQFLISFYEKMQSDKGSIPDRFSAQQFSDYHSELNMSSLELGDSALYFCASRAGEYRRYNEQFFGPGTRLTVL.

V usage is TRBV28 and J usage is TRBJ1-1; 12 bases fit TRBD1. The CDR3 runs 18 residues. V was pared by 5 bases and J by 4 bases, with 14 bases of the junction left unmatched. Germline V gives CDR1 MDHEN, CDR2 SYDVKM. The CDR3 bases are TGTGCCAGCAGTCCGGGACAGGGGGCGCGGGGGTTCAGCACTGAAGCTTTCTTT. Translating gives CASSPGQGARGFSTEAFF.

V is TRBV27 and J is TRBJ2-7, with D hard to call. The CDR3 runs 13 residues. The germline V gene has CDR1 MNHEY and CDR2 SMNVEV (reference sequence). V was clipped by 2 bases and J by 5 bases, with 10 bases between them. This CDR3 reads CASSLEADNEQYF. In DNA, the CDR3 is TGTGCCAGCAGTTTAGAGGCAGACAACGAGCAGTACTTC.

The V and J genes are TRBV28 and TRBJ2-3; D not resolved. The CDR3 consists of 13 residues. The V gene's germline CDR1 is MDHEN and CDR2 SYDVKM. Trimming took off 6 bases at V and 8 bases at J, with 15 bases between the two ends. The CDR3 sequence: CASRSGRGVTQYF. CDR3 in DNA: TGTGCCAGCAGGTCCGGCCGTGGGGTTACGCAGTATTTT.

The V gene is TRBV6-5, the J gene TRBJ1-1, with unresolved D. Deletions cut 2 bases from V and 6 bases from J, with 13 bases between. Germline CDR1 and CDR2: MNHEY and SVGAGI. CDR3 length: 14 amino acids. The CDR3 DNA follows: TGTGCCAGCAGTTACAGGGTGGGGAGCGCTGAAGCTTTCTTT. Amino acids: CASSYRVGSAEAFF.

This clone was seen a handful of times. The same CDR3 also results from other DNA sequences found in this sample. This chain's CDR3 is CASSESYEQYF. In nucleotides, the CDR3 is TGTGCCAGCAGTGAATCTTACGAGCAGTACTTC. This rearrangement joins TRBV25-1 to TRBJ2-7; no definite D call. The V gene's germline CDR1 is MGHDK and CDR2 SYGVNS. This CDR3 is built from 11 residues. The V end was cut by 1 base, the J end by 4 bases, with 2 bases between.

This chain joins TRBV21-1 and TRBJ1-2. TRBV21-1 is described as a pseudogene. The CDR3 runs to 15 residues. CDR3 bases: TGTGCCAGTAGCCTCGGGCGGGGGAGCCGTCTTGGCTACACCTTC. The encoded protein is CASSLGRGSRLGYTF.

The chain recombines TRBV2 with TRBJ2-1, with D possibly matching TRBD2 (6 bases). Germline V gene data show CDR1 as SNHLY and CDR2 as FYNNEI. Trimming cost V 5 bases and J 0 bases, with 11 bases left between them. This CDR3 spans 15 amino acids. The CDR3 coding sequence is TGTGCCAGCAGTCCCGCGGGGAGCTCCTACAATGAGCAGTTCTTC. Protein product: CASSPAGSSYNEQFF.

The chain couples TRBV10-3 to TRBJ2-1; 9 positions match TRBD1. V shed 10 bases, J shed 9 bases, and the junction held 10 bases outside the gene matches. The CDR3 is 13 residues long. From germline, CDR1 is ENHRY and CDR2 SYGVKD. CDR3 sequence reads: CATRQGVVSEQFF. Here the CDR3 DNA reads TGTGCCACCCGACAGGGGGTCGTGAGTGAGCAGTTCTTC.

V usage is TRBV7-9 and J usage is TRBJ2-5; 8 nucleotides align to TRBD2. The CDR3 contains 14 residues. J lost 3 bases, V lost 3 bases, and 3 bases had no gene match. CDR1 SEHNR and CDR2 FQNEAQ come from the germline V gene (reference sequence). Here the CDR3 reads CASSFSGSEETQYF. The CDR3 DNA sequence: TGTGCCAGCAGCTTCAGCGGGAGTGAAGAGACCCAGTACTTC.

The rearrangement joins TRBV25-1 to TRBJ2-5; TRBD2 agrees at 7 bases. The CDR3 covers 12 residues. CDR1 and CDR2 (germline): MGHDK, SYGVNS. Trimming took 8 bases from V and 11 from J; bases not matched to a gene: 11. As DNA, the CDR3 is TGTGCCAGCGTGAGGCGGGAGTATGAGCAGTACTTC. This encodes CASVRREYEQYF. Filled out from reference TRBV25-1 and TRBJ2-5, the complete variable domain reads EADIYQTPRYLVIGTGKKITLECSQTMGHDKMYWYQQDPGMELHLIHYSYGVNSTEKGDLSSESTVSRIRTEHFPLTLESARPSHTSQYLCASVRREYEQYFGPGTRLLVL.

The rearrangement joins TRBV18 to TRBJ1-4, with a weak D call TRBD1 (6 bases). Per germline, CDR1 KGHSH and CDR2 LQKENI. V was clipped by 3 bases and J by 6 bases, with 20 bases between them. There are 17 residues in the CDR3. The CDR3 sequence: CASSPTEGGVRDEKLFF. CDR3 DNA: TGTGCCAGCTCACCTACTGAGGGGGGTGTCCGAGATGAAAAACTGTTTTTT.

The chain has TRBV7-9 and TRBJ2-7, with TRBD1 identical over 12 bases. Germline CDR1 SEHNR, CDR2 FQNEAQ (reference sequence). The V and J ends lost 4 bases and 7 bases, in that order; junction bases with no gene match: 8. CDR3 length: 15 amino acids. CDR3 DNA sequence: TGTGCCAGCAGCTCGGGACAGGGGGCCCTTCGGGAGCAGTACTTC. Protein product: CASSSGQGALREQYF.

The chain is built from TRBV7-2 and TRBJ2-3, with TRBD2 matching 11 bases. The CDR3 spans 16 residues. V lost 5 bases and J lost 2; bases outside the gene matches: 6. The germline gives CDR1 SGHTA, CDR2 FQGNSA. The CDR3 DNA is TGTGCCAGCAGCGCTGGGACTAGCGGATACACAGATACGCAGTATTTT. Protein sequence: CASSAGTSGYTDTQYF.

This CDR3 is CASSQDGGQGRPQHF. The CDR3 nucleotides read TGCGCCAGCAGCCAAGATGGGGGACAGGGGAGGCCCCAGCATTTT. The V and J genes are TRBV4-1 and TRBJ1-5, with 10 nucleotides matching TRBD1. V lost 0 bases to trimming and J lost 9 bases; unmatched junction nucleotides: 5. CDR1 and CDR2 from the germline V gene are MGHRA and YSYEKL. The CDR3 runs 15 residues.

This chain joins TRBV7-6 and TRBJ1-6; no firm D call. The ends were cut back, 5 bases at V and 6 bases at J, with 8 bases in the middle. The germline V gene has CDR1 SGHVS and CDR2 FNYEAQ. The CDR3 runs 13 residues. The CDR3 nucleotides read TGTGCCAGCAGCGAATACCCTAATTCACCCCTCCACTTT. Amino acids: CASSEYPNSPLHF.

The chain couples TRBV2 to TRBJ2-1; D is ambiguous. CDR1 and CDR2 (germline): SNHLY, FYNNEI. V was pared by 6 bases and J by 9 bases, with 6 bases between. This CDR3 comprises 10 residues. The CDR3 protein is CASRGFEQFF. The CDR3 DNA follows: TGTGCCAGCAGGGGGTTTGAGCAGTTCTTC.

This sequence joins TRBV4-3 and TRBJ2-2; the D gene is possibly TRBD2 (5 bases). The CDR3 loop spans 13 amino acids. Germline V lookup: CDR1 LGHNA, CDR2 YSLEER. Trimming left V 4 bases short and J 7 bases short, with 10 bases between. CDR3 bases: TGCGCCAGCAGCCCGAATCGGGGCGGGGAGCTGTTTTTT. This codes for CASSPNRGGELFF.

This chain joins TRBV4-1 and TRBJ2-5; D not certain. The closer fit of TRBJ2-7 to the DNA end suggests the J call may be wrong. Germline lookup yields CDR1 MGHRA and CDR2 YSYEKL. CDR3 size: 15 residues. CDR3 nucleotides: TGCGCCAGCAGCCAGGGGTTCAGTACCTCCTACGAGCAGTACTTC. It codes for CASSQGFSTSYEQYF.

The count of this clone is one. This rearrangement joins TRBV18 to TRBJ2-5; 7 nucleotides agree with TRBD2. This CDR3 is 15 amino acids long. Trimming removed 8 bases from V and 4 bases from J; junction bases left unmatched: 13. Germline CDR1 reads KGHSH; CDR2 reads LQKENI. DNA for the CDR3: TGTGCCAGCCGAGTTGTGTCCGGGGAGGGAGAGACCCAGTACTTC. This translates into CASRVVSGEGETQYF.

The V gene is TRBV2, the J gene TRBJ2-2; 10 bases fit TRBD1. V dropped 3 bases and J dropped 4; count of bases not matched to a gene: 8. The V gene's germline CDR1 is SNHLY and CDR2 FYNNEI. The CDR3 is 17 amino acids. In DNA, the CDR3 is TGTGCCAGCAGTGACCCCGGGACAGGGGATCCCACCGGGGAGCTGTTTTTT. Protein: CASSDPGTGDPTGELFF.

The chain couples TRBV15 to TRBJ2-7, with TRBD1 matching over 8 bases. Trimming removed 2 bases from V and 5 bases from J; junction bases left unmatched: 11. Per germline, CDR1 LNHNV and CDR2 YYDKDF (reference sequence). This CDR3 has 16 residues. In nucleotides, the CDR3 is TGTGCCACCAGCAGACTTCCTGGACAGGGAGACCACGAGCAGTACTTC. Its protein product is CATSRLPGQGDHEQYF.

The sample holds one count of this clone. The rearrangement links TRBV19 to TRBJ2-7; D call uncertain. The CDR3 consists of 14 residues. V lost 5 bases and J 2 bases, leaving 13 bases between the germline ends. The V gene's germline CDR1 is LNHDA and CDR2 SQIVND (reference sequence). CDR3: CASSDHRRTYEQYF. Here the CDR3 DNA reads TGTGCCAGTAGTGACCACCGGAGAACCTACGAGCAGTACTTC.

The CDR3 nucleotides read TGTGCCAGCAGCCCCAGGGGCTTAGTATCTCGAAGTTCCCAGTACTTC. The encoded protein is CASSPRGLVSRSSQYF. The rearrangement uses TRBV11-2 and TRBJ2-5, with D perhaps TRBD1 (6 bases). The CDR3 consists of 16 residues. The V end lost 5 bases, the J end lost 9 bases, and 25 bases lay between the germline ends. The germline V gene encodes CDR1 SGHAT and CDR2 FQNNGV.

Written as DNA, the CDR3 is TGTGCCAGCAGTTCCCTAGCGCTCTCCTACAATGAGCAGTTCTTC. Its protein product is CASSSLALSYNEQFF. The J gene is TRBJ2-1, the V gene TRBV9; D perhaps matches TRBD2 (6 bases). The CDR3 is 15 amino acids. From germline, CDR1 is SGDLS and CDR2 YYNGEE. Trimming cost V 5 bases and J 0 bases, with 12 bases left between them.

The V gene is TRBV15, the J gene TRBJ2-2; 11 nucleotides align to TRBD2. Germline CDR1 is LNHNV and CDR2 is YYDKDF (reference sequence). Losses at the gene ends were 4 bases for V and 6 bases for J; bases not matched to a gene: 4. The length of the CDR3 is 15 residues. The CDR3 DNA is TGTGCCACCAGCAAGACTAGCGGGAATGCCGGGGAGCTGTTTTTT. Translation: CATSKTSGNAGELFF.

The gene calls are TRBV18 and TRBJ2-3, with D perhaps TRBD1 or TRBD2 (5 bases each). Per germline, CDR1 KGHSH and CDR2 LQKENI. With 3 bases removed from V and 0 bases from J, the gap between germline ends came to 13 bases. The CDR3 has 16 amino acids. CDR3 sequence reads: CASSPDGASSTDTQYF. The CDR3 DNA reads TGTGCCAGCTCACCGGACGGGGCCTCTAGCACAGATACGCAGTATTTT.

The J gene is TRBJ1-2, the V gene TRBV6-6, with TRBD1 matching 7 bases. The J segment lost 4 bases and the V segment lost 4 bases, leaving 6 bases of the junction unmatched. Germline assignment: CDR1 MNHNY and CDR2 SVGAGI (reference sequence). The CDR3 extends over 14 amino acids. CDR3: CASSWDRGSYGYTF. The CDR3 nucleotides read TGTGCCAGCAGTTGGGACAGAGGGAGCTATGGCTACACCTTC.

The chain employs TRBV6-6 and TRBJ1-2; 9 bases line up with TRBD1. Trimming at V came to 6 bases and at J to 7 bases, leaving 6 bases not matched to a gene. The CDR3 is made up of 13 amino acids. The V gene's germline CDR1 is MNHNY and CDR2 SVGAGI (reference sequence). The CDR3 DNA reads as TGTGCCAGCAGACCGGGACAGGGATTTGGCTACACCTTC. Translated: CASRPGQGFGYTF.